The 15 T cell receptor beta chains presented below share a single source sample, sequenced in a study of radiotherapy plus CTLA-4 blockade in lung cancer. This table comes from immunoSEQ multiplex PCR, and its TCRdb copy is limited to in-frame clones, with some not included. This sample has fewer than 65,000 clones, with approximately 80% found just once. Sequencing was performed on peripheral blood, taken from a patient treated with radiotherapy plus ipilimumab. The source is a human donor with non-small cell lung cancer whose response to radiotherapy plus ipilimumab could not be evaluated.

The chain combines TRBV14 with TRBJ2-5; TRBD1 matches 7 bases. Looked up from germline, CDR1 is SGHDN and CDR2 is FVKESK. CDR3 length: 14 amino acids. V dropped 2 bases and J dropped 1; count of bases not matched to a gene: 1. The CDR3 DNA sequence: TGTGCCAGCAGCCAACGGACAGGCCAAGAGACCCAGTACTTC. Its translation: CASSQRTGQETQYF.

The CDR3 nucleotides are TGTGCCAGCAGCAAATTCGGGACTAGCTCCTACAATGAGCAGTTCTTC. Protein sequence: CASSKFGTSSYNEQFF. This rearrangement joins TRBV21-1 to TRBJ2-1; no DNA check was done on the table's D call, TRBD2. TRBV21-1 is deemed a pseudogene. This CDR3 is built from 16 residues.

V gene TRBV2 combines with J gene TRBJ1-5, with no clear D. Germline V CDR1 and CDR2: SNHLY, FYNNEI. The CDR3 runs 14 residues. Trimming took 4 bases from V and 0 from J, leaving 7 bases between them. CDR3: CASSVEGSNQPQHF. Written as DNA, the CDR3 is TGTGCCAGCAGTGTTGAGGGTAGCAATCAGCCCCAGCATTTT.

This chain links TRBV30 with TRBJ1-1; TRBD1 matches 8 bases. The CDR3 runs 15 residues. The V gene's germline CDR1 is GTSNPN and CDR2 SVGIG (reference sequence). V lost 8 bases, J lost 4 bases, and 15 bases stayed unmatched. The CDR3 protein is CATGTGRGGGTEAFF. The DNA for the CDR3 is TGTGCCACCGGGACAGGACGGGGAGGGGGCACTGAAGCTTTCTTT. The complete variable domain, with remaining parts taken from reference TRBV30 and TRBJ1-1, reads SQTIHQWPATLVQPVGSPLSLECTVEGTSNPNLYWYRQAAGRGLQLLFYSVGIGQISSEVPQNLSASRPQDRQFILSSKKLLLSDSGFYLCATGTGRGGGTEAFFGQGTRLTVV.

The chain couples TRBV7-2 to TRBJ2-7, with TRBD1 as a possible D gene (5 bases). This CDR3 region has 14 residues. CDR1 and CDR2 (germline): SGHTA, FQGNSA. Trimming removed 0 bases at V and 7 bases at J, with 13 bases between. CDR3 sequence: CASSLARRGGEQYF. Here the CDR3 DNA reads TGTGCCAGCAGCTTAGCGCGAAGGGGTGGGGAGCAGTACTTC.

The V call is TRBV6-5, the J call TRBJ2-1, with 10 bases aligning to TRBD2. This CDR3 is built from 14 residues. Germline CDR1 and CDR2: MNHEY and SVGAGI. Losses at the gene ends were 0 bases for V and 10 bases for J; bases not matched to a gene: 3. Here the CDR3 reads CASSYSTSGLEQFF. In DNA, the CDR3 is TGTGCCAGCAGTTACTCGACTAGCGGGCTCGAGCAGTTCTTC.

This clone was observed once. The chain is built from TRBV7-2 and TRBJ2-3; 8 nucleotides agree with TRBD2. V shed 3 bases and J 7 bases; nucleotides not matched to a gene: 12. CDR1 and CDR2 (germline): SGHTA, FQGNSA. There are 16 residues in the CDR3. CDR3: CASSFFGDGGGNTQYF. Written as DNA, the CDR3 is TGTGCCAGCAGCTTTTTCGGGGATGGCGGGGGGAATACGCAGTATTTT.

This chain links TRBV18 with TRBJ1-2, with D possibly being TRBD1 (6 bases). Germline values: CDR1 KGHSH, CDR2 LQKENI. Trimming pared 0 bases from V and 4 bases from J, leaving 15 bases between. The CDR3 consists of 16 residues. As DNA, the CDR3 is TGTGCCAGCTCACCACCGAGGGGACACGGACCCTATGGCTACACCTTC. Amino acid sequence: CASSPPRGHGPYGYTF.

The CDR3 reads CASSHSRQGNTDTQYF. The CDR3 DNA follows: TGCGCCAGCAGCCATAGTCGACAGGGGAACACAGATACGCAGTATTTT. The J gene is TRBJ2-3, the V gene TRBV4-3; 8 bases match TRBD1. The germline CDR1 and CDR2 sequences are LGHNA and YSLEER. V gave up 3 bases and J gave up 2 bases; unmatched junction bases: 7. The CDR3 is 16 residues long.

The chain has TRBV7-9 and TRBJ2-5; D is possibly TRBD1 (5 bases). Deletions cut 5 bases from V and 4 bases from J, with 5 bases between. Germline loops: CDR1 SEHNR, CDR2 FQNEAQ (reference sequence). This CDR3 region has 11 residues. The DNA of the CDR3 is TGTGCCAGCAGCCAGGGAGAGACCCAGTACTTC. It yields the protein CASSQGETQYF.

V usage is TRBV7-2 and J usage is TRBJ2-7; 11 positions match TRBD2. Germline loops: CDR1 SGHTA, CDR2 FQGNSA. The CDR3 length is 15 residues. The V and J ends lost 4 bases and 3 bases, in that order; junction bases with no gene match: 5. This CDR3 reads CASSYSGTSGYEQYF. Written as DNA, the CDR3 is TGTGCCAGCAGCTACTCCGGGACTAGCGGCTACGAGCAGTACTTC.

The rearrangement uses TRBV4-3 and TRBJ1-2; D may be TRBD1 (5 bases). Germline loops: CDR1 LGHNA, CDR2 YSLEER. CDR3 length: 15 amino acids. The ends were cut back, 1 base at V and 5 bases at J, with 14 bases in the middle. The CDR3 bases are TGCGCCAGCAGCCAAGGTGTCAGGGCCCTTTATGGCTACACCTTC. Protein: CASSQGVRALYGYTF.

V is TRBV28 and J is TRBJ2-1; 14 bases fit TRBD2. The germline gives CDR1 MDHEN, CDR2 SYDVKM. The CDR3 is made up of 18 amino acids. Trimming removed 3 bases from V and 2 bases from J; junction bases left unmatched: 6. CDR3 coding DNA: TGTGCCAGCAGTTTTGGGACTAGCGGGAGTCACCCCTACAATGAGCAGTTCTTC. Encoded protein: CASSFGTSGSHPYNEQFF.

This clone appeared a single time. In nucleotides, the CDR3 is TGCGCCAGCAGCCCCTTGGGACTAGGGTTCTCTGGCTACACCTTC. Amino acids: CASSPLGLGFSGYTF. The gene calls are TRBV4-3 and TRBJ1-2, with a possible D match to TRBD1 (5 bases). Deletions cut 4 bases from V and 7 bases from J, with 19 bases between. Germline lookup yields CDR1 LGHNA and CDR2 YSLEER. The length of the CDR3 is 15 residues.

This clone has only one observation. The rearrangement links TRBV7-9 to TRBJ1-3; D uncertain. The V and J ends lost 6 bases and 0 bases respectively, with 9 bases between them. The CDR3 is 14 residues long. Germline-derived CDR1 and CDR2 are SEHNR and FQNEAQ (reference sequence). CDR3 coding DNA: TGTGCCAGCAGAACCGGGAGCTCTGGAAACACCATATATTTT. Translation gives CASRTGSSGNTIYF. The full variable domain, completed using reference TRBV7-9 and TRBJ1-3, is DTGVSQNPRHKITKRGQNVTFRCDPISEHNRLYWYRQTLGQGPEFLTYFQNEAQLEKSRLLSDRFSAERPKGSFSTLEIQRTEQGDSAMYLCASRTGSSGNTIYFGEGSWLTVV.